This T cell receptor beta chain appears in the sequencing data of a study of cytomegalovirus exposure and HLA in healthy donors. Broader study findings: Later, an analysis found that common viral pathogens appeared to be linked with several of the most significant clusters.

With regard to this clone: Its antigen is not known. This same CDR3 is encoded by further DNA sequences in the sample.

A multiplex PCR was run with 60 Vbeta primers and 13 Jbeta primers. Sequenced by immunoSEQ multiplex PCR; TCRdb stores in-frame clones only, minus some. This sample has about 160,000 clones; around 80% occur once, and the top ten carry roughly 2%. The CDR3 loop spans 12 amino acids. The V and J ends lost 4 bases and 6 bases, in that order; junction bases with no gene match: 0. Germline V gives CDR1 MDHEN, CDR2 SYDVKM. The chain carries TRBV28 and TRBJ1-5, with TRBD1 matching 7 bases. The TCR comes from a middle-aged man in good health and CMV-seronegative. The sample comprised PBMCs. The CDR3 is CASSSGGQPQHF. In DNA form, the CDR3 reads TGTGCCAGCAGTTCAGGGGGTCAGCCCCAGCATTTT.